The present TCR beta chain was sequenced within a study of control samples from healthy donors and cancer patients. The assay was immunoSEQ multiplex PCR, and TCRdb's table has in-frame clones only and misses some. The repertoire holds around 100,000 clones, with around 89% as singletons. The CDR3 runs to 15 residues. V was pared by 0 bases and J by 6 bases, with 8 bases of the junction left unmatched. Germline V gene sequence: CDR1 SGHRS, CDR2 YFSETQ. Sequencing was done on a sample of PBMCs. This sequence originates from a man between 60 and 75 years old with lung cancer. This chain joins TRBV5-1 and TRBJ1-2, with 7 bases identical to TRBD1. DNA of the CDR3: TGCGCCAGCAGCTTGGGACAGGGTTTATTGGATGGCTACACCTTC. This sequence encodes CASSLGQGLLDGYTF.